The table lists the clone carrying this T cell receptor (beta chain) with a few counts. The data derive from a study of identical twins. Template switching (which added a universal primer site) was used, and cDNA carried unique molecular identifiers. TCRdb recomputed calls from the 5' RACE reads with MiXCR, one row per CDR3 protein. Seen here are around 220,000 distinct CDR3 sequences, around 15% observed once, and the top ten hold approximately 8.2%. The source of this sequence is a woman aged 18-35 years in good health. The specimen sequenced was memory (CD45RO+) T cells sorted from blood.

Written as DNA, the CDR3 is TGCAGTGCTGGGCGGTGGGAGGAAAAACTGTTTTTT. Its translation is CSAGRWEEKLFF. This chain uses TRBV20-1 with TRBJ1-4; D ambiguous. Trimming cost V 5 bases and J 8 bases, with 12 bases left between them. The V gene's germline CDR1 is DFQATT and CDR2 SNEGSKA (reference sequence). This CDR3 has 12 amino acids.